This is a list of T cell receptor beta chains from one sample in a study of blood T cell repertoires in COVID-19. Assay used: immunoSEQ multiplex PCR; TCRdb lists only in-frame clones, some missing. The table shows about 150,000 clones, with about 73% occurring only once. The sequenced sample was peripheral blood. These receptors were taken from a man at least 80 years old with acute or convalescent COVID-19. The CDR3 runs from the conserved cysteine through the conserved F or W. A D gene is named only where the DNA matches it firmly. Some rows mark clone size as missing; the rest say once, few, many or name a class of expanded clone.

v_call: TRBV18; clone_size: .; d_call: .; j_call: TRBJ1-3; cdr3_aa: CASSHRVFSGNTIYF; cdr3_nt: TGTGCCAGCTCCCACAGGGTCTTCTCTGGAAACACCATATATTTT
v_call: TRBV24-1; clone_size: .; d_call: TRBD1; j_call: TRBJ2-1; cdr3_aa: CATSDFKGTGSDEQFF; cdr3_nt: TGTGCCACCAGTGATTTTAAGGGGACAGGGTCGGATGAGCAGTTCTTC
v_call: TRBV6-1; clone_size: .; d_call: .; j_call: TRBJ1-6; cdr3_aa: CASSWDINSPLHF; cdr3_nt: TGTGCCAGCAGTTGGGACATTAATTCACCCCTCCACTTT
v_call: TRBV29-1; clone_size: .; d_call: TRBD1; j_call: TRBJ1-5; cdr3_aa: CSVGQGEYQPQHF; cdr3_nt: TGCAGCGTAGGACAGGGGGAGTATCAGCCCCAGCATTTT
v_call: TRBV12-3/TRBV12-4; clone_size: .; d_call: TRBD1; j_call: TRBJ2-1; cdr3_aa: CASSRGQYNEQFF; cdr3_nt: TGTGCCAGCAGCAGGGGACAGTACAATGAGCAGTTCTTC
v_call: TRBV2; clone_size: .; d_call: TRBD2; j_call: TRBJ2-2; cdr3_aa: CASRAGTSVNTGELFF; cdr3_nt: TGTGCCAGCAGAGCTGGGACTAGCGTAAACACCGGGGAGCTGTTTTTT
v_call: TRBV9; clone_size: few; d_call: .; j_call: TRBJ1-1; cdr3_aa: CASSSDIYTEAFF; cdr3_nt: TGTGCCAGCAGCTCTGACATCTACACTGAAGCTTTCTTT
v_call: TRBV2; clone_size: few; d_call: .; j_call: TRBJ1-1; cdr3_aa: CASSTGEAFF; cdr3_nt: TGTGCCAGCAGTACTGGTGAAGCTTTCTTT
v_call: TRBV19; clone_size: .; d_call: TRBD2; j_call: TRBJ2-3; cdr3_aa: CASSNRAGGTDTQYF; cdr3_nt: TGTGCCAGTAGTAATAGAGCGGGGGGTACAGATACGCAGTATTTT
v_call: TRBV5-1; clone_size: .; d_call: TRBD1; j_call: TRBJ1-3; cdr3_aa: CASSGGTGTETISGNTIYF; cdr3_nt: TGCGCCAGCAGCGGGGGGACAGGGACGGAAACGATCTCTGGAAACACCATATATTTT
v_call: TRBV30; clone_size: once; d_call: .; j_call: TRBJ2-4; cdr3_aa: CAWTNSPNIQYF; cdr3_nt: TGTGCCTGGACCAATAGTCCGAACATTCAGTACTTC
v_call: TRBV11-2; clone_size: .; d_call: .; j_call: TRBJ2-5; cdr3_aa: CASSPDLSAVQETQYF; cdr3_nt: TGTGCCAGCAGCCCTGATCTGAGCGCCGTCCAAGAGACCCAGTACTTC
v_call: TRBV7-8; clone_size: .; d_call: TRBD1; j_call: TRBJ1-5; cdr3_aa: CASSSQGGANQPQHF; cdr3_nt: TGTGCCAGCAGCTCCCAAGGGGGCGCTAATCAGCCCCAGCATTTT
v_call: TRBV7-2; clone_size: .; d_call: .; j_call: TRBJ1-6; cdr3_aa: CASSYQAGDDSPLHF; cdr3_nt: TGTGCCAGCAGCTACCAAGCGGGTGACGATTCACCCCTCCACTTT
v_call: TRBV28; clone_size: .; d_call: .; j_call: TRBJ2-4; cdr3_aa: CASSPLGLAKNIQYF; cdr3_nt: TGTGCCAGCAGTCCTTTGGGGCTAGCCAAAAACATTCAGTACTTC
v_call: TRBV5-4; clone_size: .; d_call: .; j_call: TRBJ1-1; cdr3_aa: CASSPRKGENTEAFF; cdr3_nt: TGTGCCAGCAGCCCCCGGAAGGGGGAGAACACTGAAGCTTTCTTT
v_call: TRBV13; clone_size: .; d_call: .; j_call: TRBJ1-1; cdr3_aa: CASSFGQPNTEAFF; cdr3_nt: TGTGCCAGCAGCTTCGGACAGCCCAACACTGAAGCTTTCTTT
v_call: TRBV4-2; clone_size: .; d_call: .; j_call: TRBJ1-6; cdr3_aa: CASSRREINSPLHF; cdr3_nt: TGTGCCAGCAGCCGCCGGGAGATAAATTCACCCCTCCACTTT
v_call: TRBV9; clone_size: .; d_call: .; j_call: TRBJ2-4; cdr3_aa: CASSSDSPKGKNIQYF; cdr3_nt: TGTGCCAGCAGCTCAGACTCCCCGAAAGGCAAAAACATTCAGTACTTC
v_call: TRBV11-2; clone_size: .; d_call: .; j_call: TRBJ2-2; cdr3_aa: CASSLLWGDTGELFF; cdr3_nt: TGTGCCAGCAGCTTACTCTGGGGGGACACCGGGGAGCTGTTTTTT
v_call: TRBV10-3; clone_size: .; d_call: .; j_call: TRBJ2-3; cdr3_aa: CAISESKAGTDTQYF; cdr3_nt: TGTGCCATCAGTGAGTCGAAAGCGGGCACAGATACGCAGTATTTT
v_call: TRBV2; clone_size: .; d_call: .; j_call: TRBJ1-5; cdr3_aa: CASSANSGQPQHF; cdr3_nt: TGTGCCAGCAGTGCAAACAGCGGTCAGCCCCAGCATTTT
v_call: TRBV5-4; clone_size: .; d_call: .; j_call: TRBJ1-2; cdr3_aa: CASSSTQDYGYTF; cdr3_nt: TGTGCCAGCAGCTCAACACAAGACTATGGCTACACCTTC
v_call: TRBV3-1/TRBV3-2; clone_size: .; d_call: .; j_call: TRBJ1-2; cdr3_aa: CASSQLAGANYGYTF; cdr3_nt: TGTGCCAGCAGTCAGCTCGCAGGGGCTAACTATGGCTACACCTTC
v_call: TRBV6-5; clone_size: .; d_call: .; j_call: TRBJ2-1; cdr3_aa: CASSYTDNEQFF; cdr3_nt: TGTGCCAGCAGTTACACAGACAATGAGCAGTTCTTC
v_call: TRBV5-1; clone_size: .; d_call: .; j_call: TRBJ1-3; cdr3_aa: CASSLNPRDMLSGNTIYF; cdr3_nt: TGCGCCAGCAGCTTAAATCCCCGGGACATGCTCTCTGGAAACACCATATATTTT
v_call: TRBV6-5; clone_size: .; d_call: .; j_call: TRBJ2-1; cdr3_aa: CASSRDNEQFF; cdr3_nt: TGTGCCAGCAGCCGGGACAATGAGCAGTTCTTC
v_call: TRBV19; clone_size: .; d_call: .; j_call: TRBJ1-2; cdr3_aa: CASSIGSRGYGYTF; cdr3_nt: TGTGCCAGTAGTATCGGATCCAGGGGCTATGGCTACACCTTC
v_call: TRBV6-1; clone_size: few; d_call: .; j_call: TRBJ1-5; cdr3_aa: CASSEWGGSQPQHF; cdr3_nt: TGTGCCAGCAGTGAATGGGGGGGCTCTCAGCCCCAGCATTTT
v_call: TRBV6-5; clone_size: few; d_call: .; j_call: TRBJ1-2; cdr3_aa: CASRQGLLYGYTF; cdr3_nt: TGTGCCAGCAGACAGGGCCTCCTATATGGCTACACCTTC
v_call: TRBV6-2/TRBV6-3; clone_size: .; d_call: .; j_call: TRBJ2-3; cdr3_aa: CASSYGHGGTDTQYF; cdr3_nt: TGTGCCAGCAGTTACGGTCACGGGGGAACAGATACGCAGTATTTT
v_call: TRBV11-3; clone_size: .; d_call: .; j_call: TRBJ2-7; cdr3_aa: CASSSARSGRLYF; cdr3_nt: TGTGCCAGCAGCTCTGCCAGGTCGGGGAGGCTTTACTTC
v_call: TRBV7-2; clone_size: .; d_call: .; j_call: TRBJ2-2; cdr3_aa: CASRAGANTGELFF; cdr3_nt: TGTGCCAGCAGGGCAGGGGCGAACACCGGGGAGCTGTTTTTT
v_call: TRBV25-1; clone_size: .; d_call: .; j_call: TRBJ2-5; cdr3_aa: CASSDWQGETQYF; cdr3_nt: TGTGCCAGCAGTGATTGGCAGGGGGAGACCCAGTACTTC
v_call: TRBV3-1/TRBV3-2; clone_size: few; d_call: .; j_call: TRBJ1-5; cdr3_aa: CASSQGQGRQPQHF; cdr3_nt: TGTGCCAGCAGCCAGGGGCAGGGGCGTCAGCCCCAGCATTTT
v_call: TRBV5-6; clone_size: .; d_call: .; j_call: TRBJ1-2; cdr3_aa: CASSWSPNRYTF; cdr3_nt: TGTGCCAGCAGCTGGAGCCCGAATCGCTACACCTTC
v_call: TRBV11-2; clone_size: .; d_call: .; j_call: TRBJ1-1; cdr3_aa: CASTPRSGLNTEAFF; cdr3_nt: TGTGCCAGCACCCCTCGTTCAGGCTTGAACACTGAAGCTTTCTTT
v_call: TRBV6-6; clone_size: .; d_call: TRBD2; j_call: TRBJ2-2; cdr3_aa: CAGASGGNTGELFF; cdr3_nt: TGTGCCGGCGCTAGCGGGGGAAACACCGGGGAGCTGTTTTTT
v_call: TRBV12-3/TRBV12-4; clone_size: .; d_call: .; j_call: TRBJ1-1; cdr3_aa: CASSFTGEAFF; cdr3_nt: TGTGCCAGCAGTTTCACAGGGGAAGCTTTCTTT
v_call: TRBV5-1; clone_size: .; d_call: TRBD2; j_call: TRBJ2-2; cdr3_aa: CASSFSNSGGASTGELFF; cdr3_nt: TGCGCCAGCAGCTTTTCGAATAGCGGGGGGGCAAGCACCGGGGAGCTGTTTTTT
v_call: TRBV3-1/TRBV3-2; clone_size: once; d_call: TRBD1; j_call: TRBJ1-2; cdr3_aa: CASSQEGQGDYGYTF; cdr3_nt: TGTGCCAGCAGCCAAGAGGGACAGGGAGACTATGGCTACACCTTC
v_call: TRBV5-4; clone_size: .; d_call: TRBD2; j_call: TRBJ2-5; cdr3_aa: CASSLLAGGGQETQYF; cdr3_nt: TGTGCCAGCAGCTTGTTGGCGGGGGGGGGACAAGAGACCCAGTACTTC
v_call: TRBV5-1; clone_size: few; d_call: .; j_call: TRBJ2-5; cdr3_aa: CASSRSGSSETQYF; cdr3_nt: TGCGCCAGCAGCCGATCGGGTAGCTCGGAGACCCAGTACTTC
v_call: TRBV3-1/TRBV3-2; clone_size: .; d_call: TRBD2; j_call: TRBJ2-3; cdr3_aa: CASSPGRMGSGGPANQYF; cdr3_nt: TGTGCCAGCAGCCCAGGAAGGATGGGTTCGGGGGGGCCCGCCAATCAGTATTTT
v_call: TRBV10-2; clone_size: once; d_call: TRBD1; j_call: TRBJ1-3; cdr3_aa: CASSPTGTGSGNTIYF; cdr3_nt: TGCGCCAGCAGCCCGACAGGGACCGGCTCTGGAAACACCATATATTTT
v_call: TRBV11-2; clone_size: .; d_call: TRBD1; j_call: TRBJ1-2; cdr3_aa: CASRSPGQGYGYTF; cdr3_nt: TGTGCCAGCAGGTCACCGGGACAGGGTTATGGCTACACCTTC
v_call: TRBV2; clone_size: once; d_call: .; j_call: TRBJ1-1; cdr3_aa: CASSVTQGNTEAFF; cdr3_nt: TGTGCCAGCAGTGTTACTCAGGGGAACACTGAAGCTTTCTTT
v_call: TRBV5-5; clone_size: .; d_call: TRBD1; j_call: TRBJ2-7; cdr3_aa: CASSDSARTGVLSYEQYF; cdr3_nt: TGTGCCAGCAGCGATTCGGCACGGACAGGGGTCCTCTCCTACGAGCAGTACTTC
v_call: TRBV3-1/TRBV3-2; clone_size: .; d_call: .; j_call: TRBJ2-2; cdr3_aa: CASSQPAAQNTGELFF; cdr3_nt: TGTGCCAGCAGCCAACCAGCGGCCCAGAACACCGGGGAGCTGTTTTTT
v_call: TRBV5-4; clone_size: .; d_call: TRBD1; j_call: TRBJ2-3; cdr3_aa: CASSLGTGDTQYF; cdr3_nt: TGTGCCAGCAGCCTTGGGACAGGCGATACGCAGTATTTT